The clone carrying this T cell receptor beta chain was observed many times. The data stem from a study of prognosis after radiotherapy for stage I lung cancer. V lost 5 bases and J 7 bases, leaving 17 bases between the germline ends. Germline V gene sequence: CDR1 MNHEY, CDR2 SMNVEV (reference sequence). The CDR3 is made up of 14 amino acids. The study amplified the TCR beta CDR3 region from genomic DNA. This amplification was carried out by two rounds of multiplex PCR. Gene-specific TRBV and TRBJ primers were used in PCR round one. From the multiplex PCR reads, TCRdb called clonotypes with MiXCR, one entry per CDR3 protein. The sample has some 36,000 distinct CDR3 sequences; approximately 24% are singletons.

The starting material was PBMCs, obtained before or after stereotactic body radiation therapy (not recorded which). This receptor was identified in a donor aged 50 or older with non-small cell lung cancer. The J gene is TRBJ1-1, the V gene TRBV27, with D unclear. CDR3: CASSVRPIDVEAFF. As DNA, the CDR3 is TGTGCCAGCAGTGTACGACCCATCGACGTTGAAGCTTTCTTT.